A selection of T cell receptor beta chains follows, all from one sample in a study of T-cell memory formation after mild COVID-19. TCRdb ran MiXCR on the 5' RACE reads and lists one entry per CDR3 protein. The sample consists of roughly 240,000 distinct CDR3 sequences, around 16% of them appearing once. The sample taken for sequencing was PBMCs or a T cell subset sorted from them (not recorded which). Receptor source: a man aged 18 to 30 who had mild COVID-19 (a few samples of this study predate the infection). Cell type and time point are not known. The CDR3 runs from the conserved cysteine through the conserved F or W. A D gene is named only where the DNA matches it firmly. Not all rows give a size; the values are once, few, many and, for expanded clones, a class.

V	J	size	D	DNA	CDR3
TRBV29-1	TRBJ2-5	many	.	TGCAGCGTTGAGGAGGACACCCAAGAGACCCAGTACTTC	CSVEEDTQETQYF
TRBV21-1	TRBJ2-1	.	.	TGTGCCAGCAGCAACAGGGTGCAGCATGAGCAGTTCTTC	CASSNRVQHEQFF
TRBV4-3	TRBJ2-3	few	TRBD2	TGCGCCAGCAGCCTTCGTAGCGGGGCTAGCACAGATACGCAGTATTTT	CASSLRSGASTDTQYF
TRBV7-8	TRBJ2-3	few	.	TGTGCCAGCAGCTCTCCCGCGACGGACAGCACAGATACGCAGTATTTT	CASSSPATDSTDTQYF
TRBV4-1	TRBJ2-1	few	TRBD1	TGCGCCAGCAGGCCAGCCGGACAGGGGGCGAGGTATGAGCAGTTCTTC	CASRPAGQGARYEQFF
TRBV6-2/TRBV6-3	TRBJ2-1	.	.	TGTGCCACCTCGGTTAGCAGCTACAATGAGCAGTTCTTC	CATSVSSYNEQFF
TRBV4-1	TRBJ1-5	.	.	TGCGCCAGCAGCCTCGAAATCGGGACACCGCGCCAGCCCCAGCATTTT	CASSLEIGTPRQPQHF
TRBV20-1	TRBJ2-5	few	TRBD2	TGCAGTGCAGGTAGCGGGGCCAAAATAAGGGAGACCCAGTACTTC	CSAGSGAKIRETQYF
TRBV9	TRBJ2-1	many	.	TGTGCCAGCAGCTCCGCCGGGGCAAACCCCCTTTCCTACAATGAGCAGTTCTTC	CASSSAGANPLSYNEQFF
TRBV4-1	TRBJ2-7	.	.	TGCGCCAGCAGCCAAGTATGGTCAGCCGCGACCTACGAGCAGTACTTC	CASSQVWSAATYEQYF
TRBV4-1	TRBJ1-5	few	TRBD1	TGCGCCAGCAGCCAAGGAGCGGGACAGGGAGCTCAGCCCCAGCATTTT	CASSQGAGQGAQPQHF
TRBV4-1	TRBJ2-1	few	.	TGCGCCAGCAGCCAAGTTGCCAGGGGGGCCGGTGAGCAGTTCTTC	CASSQVARGAGEQFF
TRBV7-9	TRBJ2-1	.	.	TGTGCCAGCAGCCCCCCGGGGACCTGGTACAATGAGCAGTTCTTC	CASSPPGTWYNEQFF
TRBV6-6	TRBJ2-7	.	TRBD2	TGTGCCAGCAGCACCCTCGCGGGGGTTGAGCAGTACTTC	CASSTLAGVEQYF
TRBV4-1	TRBJ1-6	few	.	TGCGCCAGCAGCCAAGAAGACTGGGACATGGGGGATTCACCCCTCCACTTT	CASSQEDWDMGDSPLHF
TRBV9	TRBJ2-3	.	.	TGTGCCAGCAGCGGGTCAGGGCTCGCAGATACGCAGTATTTT	CASSGSGLADTQYF
TRBV6-4	TRBJ2-2	.	TRBD2	TGTGCCAGCAGTGAGTATGCGGGGGAACTTCTCGGCACCGGGGAGCTGTTTTTT	CASSEYAGELLGTGELFF
TRBV5-1	TRBJ2-7	few	TRBD1	TGCGCCAGCAGCCCGACAGGGTTAAGCTCCTACGAGCAGTACTTC	CASSPTGLSSYEQYF
TRBV5-1	TRBJ1-3	.	.	TGCGCCAGCAGCTTGGCCGAGGGGAGGGGAAACACCATATATTTT	CASSLAEGRGNTIYF
TRBV12-3/TRBV12-4	TRBJ1-2	.	.	TGTGCCAGCAGTCCCCTTGGGGGCGCGGGCTATGGCTACACCTTC	CASSPLGGAGYGYTF
TRBV12-3/TRBV12-4	TRBJ2-5	.	.	TGTGCCAGCAGCGGAGCAGTTCAAGAGACCCAGTACTTC	CASSGAVQETQYF
TRBV7-9	TRBJ2-7	few	.	TGTGCCAGCAGCGACCATGGGTACGAGCAGTACTTC	CASSDHGYEQYF
TRBV7-2	TRBJ2-2	few	TRBD1	TGTGCCAGCATCGTTACAGGGGGCGCTGACGGGGAGCTGTTTTTT	CASIVTGGADGELFF
TRBV12-3/TRBV12-4	TRBJ2-1	few	.	TGTGCCAGCAGTTTCGGTACTCAGGGGAACAATGAGCAGTTCTTC	CASSFGTQGNNEQFF
TRBV9	TRBJ1-2	.	.	TGTGCCAGCAGTGATGGACAGTTCTATGGCTACACCTTC	CASSDGQFYGYTF
TRBV4-3	TRBJ2-6	many	.	TGCGCCAGCAGCCAAGCGGAGGGGGCTGGGGCCAACGTCCTGACTTTC	CASSQAEGAGANVLTF